Below are 24 T cell receptor beta chains sequenced from a single sample in a study of cytomegalovirus exposure and HLA in healthy donors. Amplification used 60 Vbeta primers and 13 Jbeta primers. Clones were read by immunoSEQ multiplex PCR, and TCRdb kept only the in-frame ones, dropping some. The data show 150,000 or so clones, approximately 73% seen once. Sequencing used PBMCs. These receptor sequences come from a man aged 25 to 40 in good health and CMV-seropositive.

This sequence joins TRBV27 and TRBJ2-7; 14 bases line up with TRBD2. The germline gives CDR1 MNHEY, CDR2 SMNVEV (reference sequence). J was trimmed by 6 bases and V by 5 bases; bases with no gene match: 9. This CDR3 has 16 amino acids. The CDR3 protein is CASSPWGLAGASEQYF. CDR3 nucleotides: TGTGCCAGCAGTCCCTGGGGACTAGCGGGAGCTTCCGAGCAGTACTTC.

A remark on this clone: The sample holds other DNA sequences that translate to the same CDR3. This rearrangement joins TRBV18 to TRBJ2-7; 9 positions match TRBD1. CDR1 and CDR2 (germline): KGHSH, LQKENI. After removal of 3 bases from V and 1 base from J, the junction contained 1 base not matched to a gene. The CDR3 is 14 residues long. The CDR3 DNA is TGTGCCAGCTCACCCGGGACAGGGTCCTACGAGCAGTACTTC. It yields the protein CASSPGTGSYEQYF.

This chain connects TRBV19 to TRBJ2-3; TRBD2 agrees at 8 bases. The J segment lost 2 bases and the V segment lost 6 bases, leaving 7 bases of the junction unmatched. Per the germline V gene, CDR1 is LNHDA and CDR2 is SQIVND (reference sequence). The CDR3 contains 15 residues. The CDR3 is CASRELADYTDTQYF. CDR3 nucleotides: TGTGCCAGTAGGGAACTAGCGGATTACACAGATACGCAGTATTTT.

About this clone itself: The junction and the germline gene differ at one end; a read error may be behind it. The CDR3: CSSSLRDSGATPYEQYF. In DNA, the CDR3 is TGTTCCAGCAGCTTACGGGATAGCGGGGCGACACCCTACGAGCAGTACTTC. The chain carries TRBV7-9 and TRBJ2-7, with TRBD2 identical over 8 bases. CDR1 is SEHNR and CDR2 is FQNEAQ in the germline V gene (reference sequence). This CDR3 has 17 amino acids. The variable domain in full, completed from reference TRBV7-9 and TRBJ2-7, reads DTGVSQNPRHKITKRGQNVTFRCDPISEHNRLYWYRQTLGQGPEFLTYFQNEAQLEKSRLLSDRFSAERPKGSFSTLEIQRTEQGDSAMYLCSSSLRDSGATPYEQYFGPGTRLTVT.

This clone was seen only a few times. The chain's CDR3 is CASSQLPFTEANYGYTF. CDR3 nucleotide sequence: TGCGCCAGCAGCCAATTACCCTTCACAGAAGCTAACTATGGCTACACCTTC. The chain is built from TRBV5-1 and TRBJ1-2; no reliable D call. The length of the CDR3 is 17 residues. V was cut by 4 bases and J by 0 bases, with 19 bases left in between. Germline CDR1 SGHRS, CDR2 YFSETQ.

V is TRBV27 and J is TRBJ2-1; possible D gene TRBD1, 6 bases. Germline CDR1 is MNHEY and CDR2 is SMNVEV (reference sequence). Trimming removed 4 bases at V and 2 bases at J, with 9 bases between. CDR3 length: 14 residues. Here the CDR3 DNA reads TGTGCCAGCAGTTCGGGACAAACCTACAATGAGCAGTTCTTC. Its translation: CASSSGQTYNEQFF.

V gene TRBV6-1 combines with J gene TRBJ1-1; D remains unclear. Germline lookup yields CDR1 MNHNS and CDR2 SASEGT. The CDR3 spans 12 residues. The V gene lost 4 bases and the J gene lost 7 bases, with 10 bases spanning the gap. The CDR3 nucleotides are TGTGCCAGCAGTGTGGGCTACCTTGAAGCTTTCTTT. Translation: CASSVGYLEAFF.

The chain joins TRBV27 to TRBJ1-5; D not resolved. CDR3 length: 15 amino acids. Trimming cost V 4 bases and J 3 bases, with 13 bases left between them. CDR1 and CDR2 (germline): MNHEY, SMNVEV (reference sequence). The CDR3 DNA reads as TGTGCCAGCAGTTCCTGGCAAGGAGACAATCAGCCCCAGCATTTT. Protein product: CASSSWQGDNQPQHF.

This clone was recorded a few times. The chain is built from TRBV7-8 and TRBJ1-4; 11 nucleotides line up with TRBD1. This CDR3 is built from 16 residues. Germline lookup yields CDR1 SGHVS and CDR2 FQNEAQ. J gave up 1 base and V 5 bases, and 3 bases lay outside the gene matches. CDR3 amino acids: CASSRTGGLTNEKLFF. In nucleotides, the CDR3 is TGTGCCAGCAGCCGGACAGGGGGCTTAACTAATGAAAAACTGTTTTTT.

This rearrangement joins TRBV6-5 to TRBJ1-2; TRBD1 matches at 7 bases. CDR1 and CDR2 from the germline V gene are MNHEY and SVGAGI. This CDR3 region has 14 residues. The V segment lost 0 bases and the J segment 8 bases; nucleotides outside the gene matches: 6. CDR3 DNA: TGTGCCAGCAGTTACTCGAACAGGGGAGTCGGCTACACCTTC. The encoded protein is CASSYSNRGVGYTF.

The chain has TRBV30 and TRBJ2-7, with D possibly being TRBD2 (5 bases). There are 13 residues in the CDR3. V shed 0 bases and J shed 4 bases, with 10 bases lying between them. Germline loops: CDR1 GTSNPN, CDR2 SVGIG (reference sequence). The CDR3 coding sequence is TGTGCCTGGAGTGTACTAGATCGATACGAGCAGTACTTC. This gives the protein CAWSVLDRYEQYF. Full variable domain (rest looked up from reference TRBV30 and TRBJ2-7): SQTIHQWPATLVQPVGSPLSLECTVEGTSNPNLYWYRQAAGRGLQLLFYSVGIGQISSEVPQNLSASRPQDRQFILSSKKLLLSDSGFYLCAWSVLDRYEQYFGPGTRLTVT.

The chain joins TRBV28 to TRBJ1-1; tentatively, D is TRBD1 (5 bases). The CDR3 contains 10 residues. V lost 6 bases, J lost 7 bases, and 6 bases lay in between. Germline V lookup: CDR1 MDHEN, CDR2 SYDVKM. This CDR3 reads CASRGGEAFF. The CDR3 DNA is TGTGCCAGCAGGGGGGGTGAAGCTTTCTTT.

The chain uses TRBV5-6 and TRBJ1-1, with 7 nucleotides matching TRBD1. Trimming removed 3 bases from V and 6 bases from J; junction bases left unmatched: 5. The CDR3 loop spans 13 amino acids. CDR1 and CDR2 from the germline V gene are SGHDT and YYEEEE. This CDR3 reads CASSYRGEPEAFF. The CDR3 bases are TGTGCCAGCAGCTACAGGGGAGAGCCTGAAGCTTTCTTT. The whole variable domain, remainder taken from reference TRBV5-6 and TRBJ1-1, is DAGVTQSPTHLIKTRGQQVTLRCSPKSGHDTVSWYQQALGQGPQFIFQYYEEEERQRGNFPDRFSGHQFPNYSSELNVNALLLGDSALYLCASSYRGEPEAFFGQGTRLTVV.

This clone has more than one count but fewer than ten. Other DNA sequences in the sample encode the same CDR3. The V and J genes are TRBV5-4 and TRBJ2-7, with a tentative D call TRBD1 (6 bases). Trimming shortened V by 4 bases and J by 4 bases, and 15 bases separated the two germline ends. The CDR3 runs to 14 residues. Germline V gene lookup returns CDR1 SGHNT and CDR2 YYREEE (reference sequence). The CDR3 DNA reads TGTGCCAGCAGCCTGTTAGCAGGGGAGTACGAGCAGTACTTC. Its protein is CASSLLAGEYEQYF.

The genes are TRBV28 and TRBJ2-2; tentatively, D is TRBD2 (6 bases). V shed 6 bases and J shed 5 bases, with 16 bases lying between them. The V gene's germline CDR1 is MDHEN and CDR2 SYDVKM. The CDR3 sequence is 15 residues long. For the CDR3, the DNA is TGTGCCAGCAGCAACAGCCCGGGGAGGACCGGGGAGCTGTTTTTT. Residues: CASSNSPGRTGELFF. Drawing the rest from reference TRBV28 and TRBJ2-2, the complete variable domain is DVKVTQSSRYLVKRTGEKVFLECVQDMDHENMFWYRQDPGLGLRLIYFSYDVKMKEKGDIPEGYSVSREKKERFSLILESASTNQTSMYLCASSNSPGRTGELFFGEGSRLTVL.

The V call is TRBV27, the J call TRBJ2-5, with D possibly being TRBD1 (6 bases). The CDR3 runs 14 residues. CDR1 MNHEY and CDR2 SMNVEV come from the germline V gene (reference sequence). V lost 2 bases and J 7 bases, leaving 14 bases between the germline ends. CDR3 nucleotide sequence: TGTGCCAGCAGTTTAGCTGGGGGCCAGGCGACCCAGTACTTC. The encoded protein is CASSLAGGQATQYF.

The V call is TRBV27, the J call TRBJ1-2; the match to TRBD1 covers 10 bases. J gave up 6 bases and V 5 bases, and 6 bases lay outside the gene matches. Looked up from germline, CDR1 is MNHEY and CDR2 is SMNVEV (reference sequence). The CDR3 covers 14 residues. The CDR3 spells CASSLGQGVNGYTF. The CDR3 DNA follows: TGTGCCAGCAGTCTCGGACAGGGGGTAAATGGCTACACCTTC.

The V gene is TRBV4-1, the J gene TRBJ1-4; TRBD1 agrees at 9 bases. V was pared by 2 bases and J by 4 bases, with 2 bases of the junction left unmatched. The CDR3 covers 15 residues. Germline CDR1 and CDR2: MGHRA and YSYEKL. CDR3 nucleotides: TGCGCCAGCAGCCAAAGGACAGGGGATAATGAAAAACTGTTTTTT. It translates to CASSQRTGDNEKLFF.

The V and J genes are TRBV28 and TRBJ2-1; a weak D match, TRBD1 (5 bases). V shed 7 bases and J shed 3 bases, with 13 bases lying between them. The CDR3 is 14 amino acids. Looked up from germline, CDR1 is MDHEN and CDR2 is SYDVKM. The DNA for the CDR3 is TGTGCCAGCACCTGGACAAGGAGCTACAATGAGCAGTTCTTC. This codes for CASTWTRSYNEQFF.

This rearrangement joins TRBV5-5 to TRBJ2-7; 14 bases are a match to TRBD2. The J segment lost 6 bases and the V segment lost 3 bases, leaving 5 bases of the junction unmatched. Germline V lookup: CDR1 SGHKS, CDR2 YYEKEE (reference sequence). This CDR3 has 15 amino acids. This CDR3 is CASSSWTSGRSEQYF. CDR3 sequence (DNA): TGTGCCAGCAGCTCCTGGACTAGCGGGAGGAGCGAGCAGTACTTC.

The chain links TRBV30 to TRBJ2-7, with TRBD2 matching over 14 bases. Germline CDR1 and CDR2: GTSNPN and SVGIG (reference sequence). Unmatched junction bases numbered 1, after V lost 0 bases and J lost 3 bases. CDR3 size: 15 residues. The CDR3 DNA reads TGTGCCTGGAGTGTGGGACTAGCGGGAGTCTACGAGCAGTACTTC. Its protein product is CAWSVGLAGVYEQYF.

This clone was seen a few times. The chain combines TRBV5-6 with TRBJ1-2, with 10 bases fitting TRBD1. The length of the CDR3 is 18 residues. Germline CDR1 SGHDT, CDR2 YYEEEE. V shed 1 base and J 1 base; nucleotides not matched to a gene: 10. The CDR3 DNA follows: TGTGCCAGCAGCTTGTATCGACAGGGGGCAACCGTTAACTATGGCTACACCTTC. Protein product: CASSLYRQGATVNYGYTF.

This clone has only a few counts. The chain has TRBV27 and TRBJ2-7, with D maybe TRBD2 (5 bases). CDR1 and CDR2 (germline): MNHEY, SMNVEV (reference sequence). The CDR3 is 14 residues long. Trimming stripped 2 bases from V and 4 bases from J, with 12 bases between. The CDR3, as DNA: TGTGCCAGCAGTTTAAACGAGGGTCGGTACGAGCAGTACTTC. Translating it yields CASSLNEGRYEQYF.

V is TRBV19 and J is TRBJ2-4; TRBD2 matches 12 bases. V lost 5 bases and J lost 4; bases outside the gene matches: 6. The germline gives CDR1 LNHDA, CDR2 SQIVND (reference sequence). The length of the CDR3 is 16 residues. CDR3 bases: TGTGCCAGTAGTGACCTCGGGACTAGCGGGAAAAACATTCAGTACTTC. This translates into CASSDLGTSGKNIQYF.